The source of this TCR beta chain is a study of control samples from healthy donors and cancer patients. This CDR3 is 14 amino acids long. Germline loops: CDR1 WSHSY, CDR2 SAAADI. The V and J ends lost 6 bases and 0 bases respectively, with 9 bases between them. This clone was counted once. Only in-frame clones appear in the TCRdb table, and some are missing; sequencing was by immunoSEQ multiplex PCR. The table has some 74,000 clones, 94% seen once. This receptor was taken from a woman under 40 in good health. Source material: blood. This chain links TRBV10-2 with TRBJ1-5; weak D call: TRBD1 (6 bases). For the CDR3, the DNA is TGCGCCAGCAGCGTGACAGGTAGCAATCAGCCCCAGCATTTT. As protein: CASSVTGSNQPQHF.